This T cell receptor beta chain came from a study of cytomegalovirus exposure and HLA in healthy donors. Study-wide points: A list of 164 TCR beta chains associated with cytomegalovirus was given. Further analysis was carried out later, and it showed several of the most significant clusters appearing linked to common viral pathogens. Specificity of three CMV-associated chains for CMV antigens was verified in vitro. Accurate HLA-A and HLA-B prediction from TCR beta sequences was reported for most subjects.

This clone was seen a handful of times. Its antigen is unknown. PCR involved 60 Vbeta and 13 Jbeta primers. The table came from immunoSEQ multiplex PCR; TCRdb's copy has only in-frame clones and leaves some out. The sample consists of under 150,000 clones, almost 80% of them appearing once. There are 18 residues in the CDR3. Germline values: CDR1 SNHLY, CDR2 FYNNEI. The chain recombines TRBV2 with TRBJ2-5, with D tentatively TRBD1 (6 bases). The tail of the sequence fits TRBJ2-7 better, so the J call may be wrong. Material: PBMCs. This sequence originates from a woman aged 40 to 49 in good health and CMV-seropositive. The CDR3 DNA is TGTGCCAGCAGTGAGGCTAGAGGAATCGGACAGATCTCCTACGAGCAGTACTTC. Translating gives CASSEARGIGQISYEQYF.